This T cell receptor (beta chain) appears in the sequencing data of a study of blood T cell repertoires in COVID-19. Study as a whole: Both acute and convalescent COVID-19 samples were obtained from the United States, Italy and Spain. Sources were T cells, B-cell-depleted T cells, or PBMCs; the material itself was cDNA or gDNA.

CDR3 length equals 14 residues. The germline V and J ends were trimmed by 3 bases and 3 bases, with 11 bases remaining between them. Germline CDR1 and CDR2: ENHRY and SYGVKD. In its sample, this clone was seen a few times. Enrolment of Seattle patients took place during active infection, and they were followed longitudinally. Clones were read by immunoSEQ multiplex PCR, and TCRdb kept only the in-frame ones, dropping some. The sample contains roughly 440,000 clones, around 88% of which appear only once. The chain employs TRBV10-3 and TRBJ1-2; D is ambiguous. Sequencing was performed on peripheral blood. The clonotype comes from a woman aged 50 to 60 with COVID-19, enrolled during active disease. Written as DNA, the CDR3 is TGTGCCATCAGTGATTCCGGGTCTTACTATGGCTACACCTTC. Protein sequence: CAISDSGSYYGYTF.